Below are 25 T cell receptor beta chains sequenced from a single sample in a study of CD8+ T cells in alopecia areata. Sequencing used cDNA as its template, made by extracting RNA and reverse transcribing it. Sequenced by immunoSEQ multiplex PCR; TCRdb stores in-frame clones only, minus some. The table has 150,000 to 250,000 clones, 45% to 65% seen once. Described treatment: oral pan-JAK inhibitor, 5-10 mg twice daily. The specimen was CD4+ T cells sorted from blood, collected at week 4, from a patient treated with tofacitinib. The receptors shown here come from a human donor with alopecia areata.

The genes are TRBV30 and TRBJ1-2, with D unresolved. The CDR3 length is 15 residues. The germline V and J ends were trimmed by 0 bases and 0 bases, with 11 bases remaining between them. Germline loops: CDR1 GTSNPN, CDR2 SVGIG (reference sequence). DNA for the CDR3: TGTGCCTGGAGTGTACCTCTCGTTGCTAACTATGGCTACACCTTC. It is translated as CAWSVPLVANYGYTF.

V gene TRBV5-4 combines with J gene TRBJ2-3; D remains unclear. This CDR3 contains 13 residues. The germline V and J ends were trimmed by 0 bases and 2 bases, with 4 bases remaining between them. The V gene's germline CDR1 is SGHNT and CDR2 YYREEE (reference sequence). CDR3 residues: CASSLGYTDTQYF. Here the CDR3 DNA reads TGTGCCAGCAGCTTGGGGTACACAGATACGCAGTATTTT.

This clone was detected only once. This rearrangement joins TRBV4-1 to TRBJ1-4; 7 nucleotides match TRBD1. The CDR3 spans 15 residues. CDR1 and CDR2 from the germline V gene are MGHRA and YSYEKL. V lost 4 bases and J lost 5; bases outside the gene matches: 7. The CDR3 protein is CASSRQGKGNEKLFF. The DNA for the CDR3 is TGCGCCAGCAGCCGACAGGGAAAGGGGAATGAAAAACTGTTTTTT.

This clone has only a few counts. The chain has TRBV5-1 and TRBJ2-7; D is perhaps TRBD1 or TRBD2 (7 bases each). The CDR3 length is 16 residues. With 5 bases removed from V and 0 bases from J, the gap between germline ends came to 18 bases. Looked up from germline, CDR1 is SGHRS and CDR2 is YFSETQ. In DNA form, the CDR3 reads TGCGCCAGCAGAAAGGGGGCGCGGGGGCCCTCCTACGAGCAGTACTTC. Amino acids: CASRKGARGPSYEQYF.

The V call is TRBV30, the J call TRBJ1-6, with a tentative D call TRBD1 (5 bases). Germline assignment: CDR1 GTSNPN and CDR2 SVGIG (reference sequence). The CDR3 is made up of 12 amino acids. The V gene lost 1 base and the J gene lost 10 bases, with 8 bases spanning the gap. CDR3 region: CAWSAGGSPLHF. The CDR3 DNA follows: TGTGCCTGGAGTGCGGGGGGATCACCCCTCCACTTT.

The genes are TRBV7-6 and TRBJ2-5; 11 nucleotides align to TRBD2. Looked up from germline, CDR1 is SGHVS and CDR2 is FNYEAQ. Trimming at V came to 5 bases and at J to 1 base, leaving 18 bases not matched to a gene. CDR3 length: 20 residues. The DNA for the CDR3 is TGTGCCAGCAGCCACCTCCCACCCGGGAGTCTAGCGGGGGGCCAAGAGACCCAGTACTTC. It translates to CASSHLPPGSLAGGQETQYF. Combining the CDR3 with reference TRBV7-6 and TRBJ2-5 gives the whole variable domain GAGVSQSPRYKVTKRGQDVALRCDPISGHVSLYWYRQALGQGPEFLTYFNYEAQQDKSGLPNDRFSAERPEGSISTLTIQRTEQRDSAMYRCASSHLPPGSLAGGQETQYFGPGTRLLVL.

The chain recombines TRBV9 with TRBJ1-6; TRBD1 aligns across 9 bases. The CDR3 has 14 amino acids. V trimming: 4 bases; J trimming: 9 bases; junction bases outside the gene matches: 5. Germline CDR1 SGDLS, CDR2 YYNGEE. DNA of the CDR3: TGTGCCAGCAGCCAAGGGACAGGGTTTTCACCCCTCCACTTT. Translated: CASSQGTGFSPLHF. The whole variable domain, filled in from reference TRBV9 and TRBJ1-6, reads DSGVTQTPKHLITATGQRVTLRCSPRSGDLSVYWYQQSLDQGLQFLIQYYNGEERAKGNILERFSAQQFPDLHSELNLSSLELGDSALYFCASSQGTGFSPLHFGNGTRLTVT.

The table lists this clone with a count of one. The chain employs TRBV4-1 and TRBJ1-2; no firm D call. V lost 1 base and J lost 5, with 14 bases in between. CDR1 is MGHRA, CDR2 YSYEKL, per germline. The CDR3 spans 15 residues. The CDR3 nucleotides read TGCGCCAGCAGCCAAGGTACAGACACTTGGTATGGCTACACCTTC. This translates into CASSQGTDTWYGYTF.

The rearrangement joins TRBV15 to TRBJ2-7; either TRBD1 or TRBD2 may fit D (5 bases each). Trimming took 9 bases from V and 2 from J, leaving 8 bases between them. Germline CDR1 and CDR2: LNHNV and YYDKDF (reference sequence). The CDR3 contains 11 residues. This chain's CDR3 is CATGTAYEQYF. Here the CDR3 DNA reads TGTGCCACGGGGACCGCCTACGAGCAGTACTTC.

The V call is TRBV20-1, the J call TRBJ2-7; no reliable D call. V dropped 3 bases and J dropped 7 bases, with 7 bases sitting between them. Germline loops: CDR1 DFQATT, CDR2 SNEGSKA (reference sequence). CDR3 length equals 10 residues. This CDR3 reads CSASGREQYF. CDR3 nucleotides: TGCAGTGCTAGTGGTCGAGAGCAGTACTTC.

This clone was counted only a few times. At the DNA level, this CDR3 is encoded by other sequences in the same sample as well. J is TRBJ1-5 and V is TRBV30; D is undetermined. V was clipped by 0 bases and J by 4 bases, with 7 bases between them. This CDR3 has 13 residues. Germline assignment: CDR1 GTSNPN and CDR2 SVGIG (reference sequence). The CDR3 sequence is CAWSVRGNQPQHF. The CDR3 region has the DNA TGTGCCTGGAGTGTACGGGGTAATCAGCCCCAGCATTTT.

The chain combines TRBV5-1 with TRBJ2-2, with D possibly matching TRBD1 (6 bases). Trimming took 4 bases from V and 6 from J, leaving 13 bases between them. The CDR3 runs 14 residues. The germline V gene encodes CDR1 SGHRS and CDR2 YFSETQ. The CDR3 DNA reads TGCGCCAGCAGCGCTAGGGGGAGTGCCGGGGAGCTGTTTTTT. Protein product: CASSARGSAGELFF.

This chain uses TRBV30 with TRBJ2-5, with 7 bases identical to TRBD2. The germline gives CDR1 GTSNPN, CDR2 SVGIG (reference sequence). The trim removed 3 bases at V and 5 bases at J, leaving 0 bases unmatched. CDR3 length: 11 amino acids. CDR3 residues: CAWRLAETQYF. The CDR3 DNA follows: TGTGCCTGGAGACTAGCGGAGACCCAGTACTTC.

This CDR3 reads CSGDRSLNTEAFF. CDR3 bases: TGCAGCGGCGACAGGTCCCTGAACACTGAAGCTTTCTTT. The chain carries TRBV29-1 and TRBJ1-1; D may be TRBD1 (6 bases). The CDR3 is made up of 13 amino acids. Germline CDR1 SQVTM, CDR2 ANQGSEA. Trimming removed 7 bases at V and 0 bases at J, with 12 bases between.

The chain combines TRBV9 with TRBJ2-5, with 8 bases that match TRBD1. Germline V gene sequence: CDR1 SGDLS, CDR2 YYNGEE. After removal of 4 bases from V and 5 bases from J, the junction contained 4 bases not matched to a gene. The CDR3 is 13 amino acids. The CDR3 here is CASSPRQGETQYF. The CDR3, as DNA: TGTGCCAGCAGCCCCCGACAGGGGGAGACCCAGTACTTC.

The chain is built from TRBV28 and TRBJ2-1; D is unclear. Germline lookup yields CDR1 MDHEN and CDR2 SYDVKM. The V end was cut by 8 bases, the J end by 4 bases, with 6 bases between. The CDR3 runs 11 residues. The CDR3 region has the DNA TGTGCCAGCGGCATTTACAATGAGCAGTTCTTC. Protein: CASGIYNEQFF.

The chain links TRBV4-1 to TRBJ2-1; the match to TRBD2 covers 9 bases. The germline gives CDR1 MGHRA, CDR2 YSYEKL. The CDR3 runs 16 residues. Germline trimming cut 0 bases from V and 6 bases from J; bases unmatched to any gene: 6. CDR3 nucleotides: TGCGCCAGCAGCCAAGAGGGGCTAGCGGGGCCCAATGAGCAGTTCTTC. Translated, it gives CASSQEGLAGPNEQFF.

This chain uses TRBV10-3 with TRBJ1-2; D might be TRBD1 (5 bases). The CDR3 loop spans 14 amino acids. The V and J ends lost 5 bases and 8 bases respectively, with 18 bases between them. The germline CDR1 and CDR2 sequences are ENHRY and SYGVKD. DNA for the CDR3: TGTGCCATCAGTTTTGGACAAGAATCTATGGGCTACACCTTC. Its translation: CAISFGQESMGYTF.

The V call is TRBV27, the J call TRBJ2-7, with 10 nucleotides matching TRBD1. Germline CDR1 and CDR2: MNHEY and SMNVEV (reference sequence). Germline trimming cut 6 bases from V and 6 bases from J; bases unmatched to any gene: 8. This CDR3 has 14 amino acids. The CDR3 loop reads CASRRQGAQFEQYF. The CDR3, as DNA: TGTGCCAGCAGACGACAGGGGGCACAATTCGAGCAGTACTTC.

The V call is TRBV9, the J call TRBJ2-5; D is uncertain. Germline CDR1 SGDLS, CDR2 YYNGEE. The ends were cut back, 0 bases at V and 1 base at J, with 16 bases in the middle. This CDR3 region has 17 residues. CDR3 sequence: CASSVALGSSPQETQYF. DNA for the CDR3: TGTGCCAGCAGCGTAGCTCTAGGTAGTAGCCCCCAAGAGACCCAGTACTTC.

This clone has a single count. Here the CDR3 DNA reads TGTGCCAGCAGTGAGACGGGAAAAAACAATGAGCAGTTCTTC. Amino acids: CASSETGKNNEQFF. The V and J genes are TRBV2 and TRBJ2-1, with D possibly TRBD2 on 5 matching bases. This CDR3 comprises 14 residues. V shed 3 bases and J shed 5 bases, with 11 bases lying between them. The germline V gene encodes CDR1 SNHLY and CDR2 FYNNEI.

The chain is built from TRBV13 and TRBJ1-6; D unclear. This CDR3 spans 14 amino acids. Trimming cost V 4 bases and J 9 bases, with 13 bases left between them. Germline assignment: CDR1 PRHDT and CDR2 FYEKMQ (reference sequence). DNA of the CDR3: TGTGCCAGCAGCTGGAGGGTCGTCAGTTCACCCCTCCACTTT. This sequence encodes CASSWRVVSSPLHF. Together with reference TRBV13 and TRBJ1-6, the CDR3 gives the full variable domain: AAGVIQSPRHLIKEKRETATLKCYPIPRHDTVYWYQQGPGQDPQFLISFYEKMQSDKGSIPDRFSAQQFSDYHSELNMSSLELGDSALYFCASSWRVVSSPLHFGNGTRLTVT.

A single count supports this clone. V and J are TRBV5-1 and TRBJ2-7; D call uncertain. V was clipped by 0 bases and J by 2 bases, with 9 bases between them. The CDR3 loop spans 14 amino acids. Germline V CDR1 and CDR2: SGHRS, YFSETQ. The CDR3 nucleotides are TGCGCCAGCAGCTTGGGGGTCAGAACCTACGAGCAGTACTTC. Protein: CASSLGVRTYEQYF.

The chain links TRBV30 to TRBJ2-1; D may match TRBD1 or TRBD2 (5 bases each). The CDR3 length is 11 residues. The V end lost 7 bases, the J end lost 8 bases, and 12 bases lay between the germline ends. The germline V gene encodes CDR1 GTSNPN and CDR2 SVGIG (reference sequence). The CDR3 nucleotides read TGTGCCTTACAACGGGGCCATGAGCAGTTCTTC. Its translation is CALQRGHEQFF.

V and J are TRBV29-1 and TRBJ1-1; D ambiguous. Germline CDR1 is SQVTM and CDR2 is ANQGSEA. There are 13 residues in the CDR3. The germline V and J ends were trimmed by 1 base and 6 bases, with 12 bases remaining between them. The CDR3 reads CSVEGRAAPEAFF. CDR3 DNA: TGCAGCGTTGAAGGGAGGGCAGCCCCTGAAGCTTTCTTT.